A selection of T cell receptor beta chains follows, all from one sample in a study of blood T cell repertoires in COVID-19. The protocol was immunoSEQ multiplex PCR, while the TCRdb copy is restricted to in-frame clones and leaves out a portion. The data show approximately 240,000 clones, with 80% to 90% seen just once and 4% to 4.5% held by the top ten. The source material was peripheral blood. All receptors come from a man aged 45-60 years with acute or convalescent COVID-19. Each CDR3 is given with its conserved first and last residue. The order of the fields is J gene, D gene, V gene, clone size, CDR3 DNA, CDR3 protein. A D gene is named only where the DNA matches it firmly. Some rows have no size entry. The others give once, few or many, or a class for an expanded clone.

TRBJ1-3 . TRBV11-2 . TGTGCCAGCAGCTTTAGCGGGGAAACTGGAAACACCATATATTTT CASSFSGETGNTIYF
TRBJ2-3 TRBD2 TRBV28 . TGTGCCAGCACCCCCGGGGCTAGCGGGGATACGCAGTATTTT CASTPGASGDTQYF
TRBJ2-7 TRBD2 TRBV6-5 . TGTGCCAGCAGTTTGACTAGCGGGAACTACGAGCAGTACTTC CASSLTSGNYEQYF
TRBJ2-5 TRBD2 TRBV5-1 . TGCGCCAGCAGCGTCTTAGCGGGACGCGAAGAGACCCAGTACTTC CASSVLAGREETQYF
TRBJ1-6 TRBD1 TRBV11-2 . TGTGCCAGCAGCTTTCGGACAGGTGCAAATTCACCCCTCCACTTT CASSFRTGANSPLHF
TRBJ1-4 . TRBV29-1 . TGCAGCGTCCGGGACAAGCGTACAACGGGCGAAAAACTGTTTTTT CSVRDKRTTGEKLFF
TRBJ1-2 . TRBV20-1 . TGCAGTGCTAGTAGGGGTGTATTCGCTGGCTACACCTTC CSASRGVFAGYTF
TRBJ1-2 . TRBV5-6 once TGTGCCAGCAGCTTGGGAGCGGAAAACTATGGCTACACCTTC CASSLGAENYGYTF
TRBJ1-1 . TRBV14 . TGTGCCAGCAGTCCTCACTTGGACACTGAAGCTTTCTTT CASSPHLDTEAFF
TRBJ2-7 TRBD1 TRBV5-1 few TGCGCCAGCAATCGGGCAGGGGGCAACGAGCAGTACTTC CASNRAGGNEQYF
TRBJ2-2 . TRBV19 . TGTGCCAGTATGGGGGGAGGGGAGCTGTTTTTT CASMGGGELFF
TRBJ2-1 . TRBV2 . TGTGCCAGCAGTTACGGGACTAATGAGCAGTTCTTC CASSYGTNEQFF
TRBJ2-1 TRBD2 TRBV19 . TGTGCCAGTAGTAAACTAGCGGGAGGGGATGAGCAGTTCTTC CASSKLAGGDEQFF
TRBJ2-5 . TRBV28 once TGTGCCAGCAAGGAGGTCCAAGAGACCCAGTACTTC CASKEVQETQYF
TRBJ2-7 TRBD1 TRBV19 . TGTGCCAGTAGGACCGACAGGGGGCCTCCCTACGAGCAGTACTTC CASRTDRGPPYEQYF
TRBJ1-1 . TRBV11-2 . TGTGCCAGCAGTAACGCCGGGTCTGAGGGTGAAGCTTTCTTT CASSNAGSEGEAFF
TRBJ1-1 . TRBV7-9 . TGTGCCAGCGCGCAGGTGAACACTGAAGCTTTCTTT CASAQVNTEAFF
TRBJ1-5 . TRBV6-1 . TGTGCCAGCAGTGAGTCAGGGTTGGGCAATCAGCCCCAGCATTTT CASSESGLGNQPQHF
TRBJ1-2 . TRBV5-6 . TGTGCCAGCAGCTTGGGGGCCGGTTCCTATGGCTACACCTTC CASSLGAGSYGYTF
TRBJ2-2 . TRBV6-2/TRBV6-3 few TGTGCCAGCAGTCCGCGGGGATCCCCGAGCACCGGGGAGCTGTTTTTT CASSPRGSPSTGELFF
TRBJ2-2 . TRBV20-1 . TGCAGTGCTAGTCTCCGCGGTGGTGCCACCGGGGAGCTGTTTTTT CSASLRGGATGELFF
TRBJ1-1 TRBD1 TRBV7-2 . TGTGCCAGCAGCGTTTACAGGGGCAACACTGAAGCTTTCTTT CASSVYRGNTEAFF
TRBJ1-5 . TRBV5-1 . TGCGCCAGCAGCGTCGGAGAAAATCAGCCCCAGCATTTT CASSVGENQPQHF
TRBJ1-2 . TRBV9 few TGTGCCAGCAGCGTAGCTTTGGGGCAGGGCAACTATGGCTACACCTTC CASSVALGQGNYGYTF
TRBJ2-1 TRBD1 TRBV10-3 . TGTGCCATCACCCAACTCAGGGACAGCAATAACAATGAGCAGTTCTTC CAITQLRDSNNNEQFF
TRBJ1-1 . TRBV9 . TGTGCCAGCAGCAACATTCGAGGGCTGAACACTGAAGCTTTCTTT CASSNIRGLNTEAFF
TRBJ2-3 . TRBV6-5 . TGTGCCAGCAGTTACTCTGGGCAGGCAAATACGCAGTATTTT CASSYSGQANTQYF
TRBJ2-4 . TRBV4-1 . TGCGCCAGCAGCCAACCGGGTGGTTTGAATAAAAACATTCAGTACTTC CASSQPGGLNKNIQYF
TRBJ2-5 TRBD2 TRBV11-3 . TGTGCCAGCAGCAGACGGGAGGGGGGCGGAGAGACCCAGTACTTC CASSRREGGGETQYF
TRBJ2-7 . TRBV6-5 . TGTGCCAGCAGTTACTCCGAGGAACTCTATTACGAGCAGTACTTC CASSYSEELYYEQYF
TRBJ2-2 TRBD2 TRBV24-1 . TGTGCCACCAGTTTGGGGGGGATTACCGGGGAGCTGTTTTTT CATSLGGITGELFF
TRBJ1-2 . TRBV5-6 . TGTGCCAGCAGCTTGGGTGGAGCTAACTATGGCTACACCTTC CASSLGGANYGYTF
TRBJ2-3 TRBD1 TRBV6-2/TRBV6-3 . TGTGCCAGCAGTTACGACAGGGGCACAGATACGCAGTATTTT CASSYDRGTDTQYF
TRBJ1-1 TRBD1 TRBV30 . TGTGCCTGGAGTGTTTTCCGGACAGGAGTGAACACTGAAGCTTTCTTT CAWSVFRTGVNTEAFF
TRBJ2-3 . TRBV5-4 once TGTGCCAGCAGTCGGGGACTTAGCACAGATACGCAGTATTTT CASSRGLSTDTQYF
TRBJ1-2 . TRBV19 . TGTGCCAGTAGCCGGACTGTAGCTAACTATGGCTACACCTTC CASSRTVANYGYTF
TRBJ2-7 TRBD1 TRBV12-5 . TGTGCTAGTGGTTTGGGGGACAGGTTAGGCTACGAGCAGTACTTC CASGLGDRLGYEQYF
TRBJ2-4 TRBD2 TRBV19 . TGTGCCAGTAGTAGTCTAGCGGGAGGAATAGCCAAAAACATTCAGTACTTC CASSSLAGGIAKNIQYF
TRBJ1-2 . TRBV6-5 . TGTGCCAGCAACTCTATTTCCCATGGCTACACCTTC CASNSISHGYTF
TRBJ2-3 TRBD2 TRBV5-1 . TGCGCCAGCGGAACTAGCGGGGGGACAGATACGCAGTATTTT CASGTSGGTDTQYF
TRBJ2-1 TRBD1 TRBV6-5 . TGTGCCAGCAGTTACCTAAGGGACAGGGATTACAATGAGCAGTTCTTC CASSYLRDRDYNEQFF
TRBJ2-3 . TRBV7-9 . TGTGCCAGCAGCTTAGCACAGCCGGGACTTCCCACAGATACGCAGTATTTT CASSLAQPGLPTDTQYF
TRBJ2-1 TRBD2 TRBV24-1 few TGTGCCACCAGTGACCTTGTAGCGGGTTCCTACAATGAGCAGTTCTTC CATSDLVAGSYNEQFF
TRBJ1-1 . TRBV7-9 . TGTGCCAGCAGCTCCCAGGAGGCGAACACTGAAGCTTTCTTT CASSSQEANTEAFF
TRBJ2-1 . TRBV24-1 . TGTGCCACCAGTGCTCTTAGCGGTTACAATGAGCAGTTCTTC CATSALSGYNEQFF
TRBJ1-2 . TRBV5-1 . TGCGCCAGCAGCATCCATCCGGGACAAGATATTTATGGCTACACCTTC CASSIHPGQDIYGYTF